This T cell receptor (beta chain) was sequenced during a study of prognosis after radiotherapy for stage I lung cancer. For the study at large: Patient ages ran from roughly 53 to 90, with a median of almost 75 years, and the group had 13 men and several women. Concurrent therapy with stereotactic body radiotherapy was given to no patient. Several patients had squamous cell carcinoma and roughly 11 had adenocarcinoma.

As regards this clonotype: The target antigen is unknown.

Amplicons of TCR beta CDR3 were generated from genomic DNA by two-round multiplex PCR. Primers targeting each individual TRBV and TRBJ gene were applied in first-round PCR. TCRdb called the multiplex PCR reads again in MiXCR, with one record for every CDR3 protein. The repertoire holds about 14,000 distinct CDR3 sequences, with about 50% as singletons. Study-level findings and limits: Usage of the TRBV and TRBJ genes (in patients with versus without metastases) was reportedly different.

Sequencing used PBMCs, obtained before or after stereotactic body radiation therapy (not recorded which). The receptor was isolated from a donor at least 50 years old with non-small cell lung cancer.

The CDR3 nucleotides are TGTGCCAGCAGTTACCGCAGACTAGCGGGAGGCGAGCAGTACTTC. Protein product: CASSYRRLAGGEQYF. This chain connects TRBV6-9 to TRBJ2-7; 13 bases align to TRBD2. Germline V lookup: CDR1 MNHGY, CDR2 SVAAGI. This CDR3 region has 15 residues. After removal of 3 bases from V and 6 bases from J, the junction contained 5 bases not matched to a gene.